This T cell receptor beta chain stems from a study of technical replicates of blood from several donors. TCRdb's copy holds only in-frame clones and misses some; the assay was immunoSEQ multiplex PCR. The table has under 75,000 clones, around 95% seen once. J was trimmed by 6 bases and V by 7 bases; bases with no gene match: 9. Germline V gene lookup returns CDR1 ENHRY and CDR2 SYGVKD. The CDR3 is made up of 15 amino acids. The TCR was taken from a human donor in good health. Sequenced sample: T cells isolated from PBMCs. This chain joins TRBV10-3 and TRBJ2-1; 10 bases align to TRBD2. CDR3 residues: CAIKREAGGGNEQFF. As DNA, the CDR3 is TGTGCCATCAAAAGAGAAGCGGGAGGGGGCAATGAGCAGTTCTTC.